This entry describes one TCR beta chain. The PCR used 60 Vbeta and 13 Jbeta primers. Profiled with immunoSEQ multiplex PCR; TCRdb holds only in-frame clones, not every one. The repertoire holds 270,000 or so clones, 92% seen once, with roughly 1.6% in the top ten. These data are taken from a study of cytomegalovirus exposure and HLA in healthy donors. Trimming left V 3 bases short and J 2 bases short, with 11 bases between. This CDR3 contains 14 residues. Germline-derived CDR1 and CDR2 are LNHDA and SQIVND (reference sequence). Sequenced material: PBMCs. The clonotype was recovered from a girl under 10 years old in good health and CMV-seronegative. This chain connects TRBV19 to TRBJ2-7, with D perhaps matching TRBD2 (5 bases). The CDR3 sequence: CASSIGVATYEQYF. The CDR3 DNA reads TGTGCCAGTAGTATCGGGGTCGCCACCTACGAGCAGTACTTC.